This T cell receptor beta chain was sequenced in a study of blood T cell repertoires in COVID-19. Study at large: The study drew acute and convalescent COVID-19 samples from the United States, Italy and Spain. T cells, B-cell-depleted T cells, or PBMCs provided the cDNA or gDNA that served as material.

Germline CDR1 is LNHNV and CDR2 is YYDKDF (reference sequence). The CDR3 contains 14 residues. Trimming removed 6 bases from V and 8 bases from J; junction bases left unmatched: 8. Per the original data handling: Reference gene primer amplification in the assay estimated nucleated cell counts. Some clones are missing from TCRdb's copy, which holds only in-frame ones; the method was immunoSEQ multiplex PCR. Clonal size and the V and J genes are those of that table, whereas D and trimming came from the DNA. The sample gives around 80,000 clones, over 75% of which show up once; roughly 0.72% is in the top ten.

The TCR comes from a woman aged 80 or older with acute or convalescent COVID-19. The gene calls are TRBV15 and TRBJ1-4; 8 bases agree with TRBD1. The source material was peripheral blood. CDR3 nucleotides: TGTGCCACCAGAGGCGGGACAGGACCAGAAAAACTGTTTTTT. It codes for CATRGGTGPEKLFF.